The TCR beta chain described here comes from a study of prognosis after radiotherapy for stage I lung cancer. Study overall: Newly diagnosed primary stage I lung tumors were present in approximately 13 patients, and oligometastatic NSCLC after surgical resection of the primary tumor was present in a handful of patients. The study gave no patient concurrent therapy with stereotactic body radiotherapy.

Genomic DNA provided the template from which TCR beta CDR3 was amplified by two-round multiplex PCR. First-round PCR used primers specific to each TRBV and TRBJ gene. TCRdb recomputed calls from the multiplex PCR reads with MiXCR, one row per CDR3 protein. The sample consists of around 19,000 distinct CDR3 sequences, less than 70% of them appearing once. This clonotype was counted many times. The sample here was PBMCs, taken before or after stereotactic body radiation therapy (not recorded which). The origin of this receptor is a donor at least 50 years old with non-small cell lung cancer.

The CDR3 DNA reads as TGTGCCAGCAGGGATACGTCAGCCAACTATGGCTACACCTTC. It specifies CASRDTSANYGYTF. The chain recombines TRBV2 with TRBJ1-2; no firm D call. This CDR3 comprises 14 residues. Looked up from germline, CDR1 is SNHLY and CDR2 is FYNNEI. Trimming left V 6 bases short and J 2 bases short, with 13 bases between.